One sample yielded the 30 T cell receptor beta chains listed below, sequenced in a study of blood T cell repertoires in COVID-19. Data came from immunoSEQ multiplex PCR; TCRdb stores just in-frame clones and leaves some out. The table records some 700,000 clones, 75% to 90% of them present only once. Sequenced material: peripheral blood. Source of these receptors: a woman aged 18-29 years with acute or convalescent COVID-19.

The chain employs TRBV9 and TRBJ2-1, with TRBD2 matching over 14 bases. CDR3 length: 17 residues. Germline CDR1 and CDR2: SGDLS and YYNGEE. V trimming: 3 bases; J trimming: 9 bases; junction bases outside the gene matches: 11. In DNA, the CDR3 is TGTGCCAGCAGCGCCGACGGCGGGACTAGCGGGGGATTTGAGCAGTTCTTC. Its protein product is CASSADGGTSGGFEQFF.

The rearrangement uses TRBV10-3 and TRBJ2-3; D may be TRBD2 (5 bases). The germline gives CDR1 ENHRY, CDR2 SYGVKD. Trimming pared 2 bases from V and 4 bases from J, leaving 10 bases between. This CDR3 region has 14 residues. CDR3 protein: CAISERTSSDTQYF. The DNA of the CDR3 is TGTGCCATCAGTGAGAGGACTTCTTCAGATACGCAGTATTTT.

The rearrangement joins TRBV9 to TRBJ2-2; 8 bases are shared with TRBD1. The trim removed 3 bases at V and 5 bases at J, leaving 6 bases unmatched. Per the germline V gene, CDR1 is SGDLS and CDR2 is YYNGEE. The length of the CDR3 is 15 residues. CDR3 nucleotide sequence: TGTGCCAGCAGCGCCTATCGACAGGGGACCGGGGAGCTGTTTTTT. Its translation: CASSAYRQGTGELFF.

This chain uses TRBV2 with TRBJ1-1, with TRBD1 as a possible D gene (5 bases). This CDR3 is 15 amino acids long. Germline V gene lookup returns CDR1 SNHLY and CDR2 FYNNEI. V lost 8 bases, J lost 0 bases, and 16 bases lay in between. The CDR3 spells CASGADRRLNTEAFF. CDR3 DNA sequence: TGTGCCAGCGGGGCAGATCGAAGGTTGAACACTGAAGCTTTCTTT.

The rearrangement joins TRBV5-4 to TRBJ2-7; D might be TRBD2 (5 bases). Germline V CDR1 and CDR2: SGHNT, YYREEE (reference sequence). The CDR3 sequence is 13 residues long. V lost 4 bases to trimming and J lost 0 bases, with 8 bases between them. This CDR3 is CASSLDYSYEQYF. The CDR3 bases are TGTGCCAGCAGCCTAGACTACTCCTACGAGCAGTACTTC.

This clone was counted a single time. The same CDR3 is also encoded by other DNA sequences in this sample. This chain uses TRBV3-1 (or the pseudogene TRBV3-2) with TRBJ1-5, with 9 nucleotides matching TRBD1. V shed 4 bases and J 4 bases; nucleotides not matched to a gene: 2. Looked up from germline, CDR1 is LGHDT and CDR2 is YNNKEL (reference sequence). The CDR3 consists of 14 residues. The CDR3 bases are TGTGCCAGCAGCCTCGGACAGGGGAATCAGCCCCAGCATTTT. Encoded protein: CASSLGQGNQPQHF.

The chain is built from TRBV5-1 and TRBJ1-1; no clear D. The CDR3 length is 12 residues. Trimming cost V 7 bases and J 2 bases, with 9 bases left between them. Germline-derived CDR1 and CDR2 are SGHRS and YFSETQ. The DNA for the CDR3 is TGCGCCAGCGAGGGCAGCAACACTGAAGCTTTCTTT. The encoded protein is CASEGSNTEAFF. Full variable domain (missing parts from reference TRBV5-1 and TRBJ1-1): KAGVTQTPRYLIKTRGQQVTLSCSPISGHRSVSWYQQTPGQGLQFLFEYFSETQRNKGNFPGRFSGRQFSNSRSEMNVSTLELGDSALYLCASEGSNTEAFFGQGTRLTVV.

J is TRBJ1-1 and V is TRBV4-1; TRBD1 aligns across 7 bases. Trimming took 1 base from V and 1 from J; bases not matched to a gene: 6. CDR3 length: 16 amino acids. CDR1 and CDR2 from the germline V gene are MGHRA and YSYEKL. CDR3 DNA: TGCGCCAGCAGCCAAGCCCCGGGACAGACGAACACTGAAGCTTTCTTT. Protein: CASSQAPGQTNTEAFF.

The chain is built from TRBV21-1 and TRBJ2-6; TRBD2 is taken as the D call from the table, unchecked against the DNA. TRBV21-1 is shown as a pseudogene. The CDR3 is 20 residues long. CDR3 amino acids: CASSKEVDGVMGSGANVLTF. CDR3 DNA sequence: TGTGCCAGCAGCAAAGAGGTTGACGGAGTCATGGGCTCTGGGGCCAACGTCCTGACTTTC.

This clone was detected only a few times. This chain connects TRBV30 to TRBJ1-3; D may be TRBD1 (5 bases). The CDR3 spans 16 residues. V was trimmed by 0 bases and J by 0 bases, leaving 12 bases between them. Looked up from germline, CDR1 is GTSNPN and CDR2 is SVGIG (reference sequence). As DNA, the CDR3 is TGTGCCTGGAGTGTGACAGCCGCCCTCTCTGGAAACACCATATATTTT. Amino acids: CAWSVTAALSGNTIYF.

The chain couples TRBV11-2 to TRBJ2-3; 10 bases line up with TRBD2. Germline-derived CDR1 and CDR2 are SGHAT and FQNNGV. CDR3 length equals 14 residues. The V gene end was trimmed by 5 bases and the J gene end by 3 bases; junction bases not matched to a gene: 2. Here the CDR3 DNA reads TGTGCCAGCAGCGGACTAGCGGAGACAGATACGCAGTATTTT. This sequence encodes CASSGLAETDTQYF.

The chain carries TRBV7-2 and TRBJ2-2, with 9 bases aligning to TRBD1. The V gene end was trimmed by 3 bases and the J gene end by 4 bases; junction bases not matched to a gene: 6. CDR1 is SGHTA, CDR2 FQGNSA, per germline. The CDR3 is 16 residues long. CDR3 sequence: CASSLRMTGGTGELFF. The CDR3 nucleotides read TGTGCCAGCAGCTTGAGAATGACAGGGGGCACCGGGGAGCTGTTTTTT.

The rearrangement joins TRBV5-1 to TRBJ2-7, with 15 bases fitting TRBD2. The CDR3 covers 18 residues. The V segment lost 2 bases and the J segment 1 base; nucleotides outside the gene matches: 7. Germline V lookup: CDR1 SGHRS, CDR2 YFSETQ. The CDR3, as DNA: TGCGCCAGCAGCTTCGGACTAGCGGGGGGGCCGGGATCCTACGAGCAGTACTTC. Its protein product is CASSFGLAGGPGSYEQYF.

This clone was counted once. This chain joins TRBV13 and TRBJ1-4; D is unclear. CDR1 and CDR2 from the germline V gene are PRHDT and FYEKMQ (reference sequence). The CDR3 is made up of 14 amino acids. V was trimmed by 5 bases and J by 2 bases, leaving 9 bases between them. The CDR3 nucleotides read TGTGCCAGCAGCAACGGTCCCACTAATGAAAAACTGTTTTTT. It specifies CASSNGPTNEKLFF.

In DNA form, the CDR3 reads TGCGCCAGCAGCCAAGCAGGGGGAGAGGGCTACACCTTC. It yields the protein CASSQAGGEGYTF. The chain employs TRBV4-3 and TRBJ1-2; 7 positions agree with TRBD1. Germline CDR1 is LGHNA and CDR2 is YSLEER. The V segment lost 1 base and the J segment 8 bases; nucleotides outside the gene matches: 4. CDR3 size: 13 residues.

The CDR3 nucleotides are TGTGCCAGCAGTCTCGAGACAGGGGATCAGGGACCCTATGGCTACACCTTC. Amino acids: CASSLETGDQGPYGYTF. This chain joins TRBV6-2 or TRBV6-3 and TRBJ1-2, with TRBD1 matching 8 bases. Germline assignment: CDR1 MNHEY and CDR2 SVGEGT. Losses at the gene ends were 5 bases for V and 4 bases for J; bases not matched to a gene: 15. The CDR3 has 17 amino acids.

The chain carries TRBV30 and TRBJ1-4, with D possibly matching TRBD1 (6 bases). V lost 6 bases, J lost 3 bases, and 8 bases lay in between. This CDR3 has 12 amino acids. Germline assignment: CDR1 GTSNPN and CDR2 SVGIG (reference sequence). CDR3 DNA: TGTGCCTGCGGACAGCCTAATGAAAAACTGTTTTTT. Translation: CACGQPNEKLFF.

The chain combines TRBV5-1 with TRBJ1-1, with a weak D call TRBD1 (5 bases). CDR3 length: 13 amino acids. Germline V CDR1 and CDR2: SGHRS, YFSETQ. Trimming left V 5 bases short and J 5 bases short, with 13 bases between. CDR3 amino acids: CASSSSGRTEAFF. CDR3 nucleotide sequence: TGCGCCAGCAGTTCGTCAGGGAGGACTGAAGCTTTCTTT.

The gene calls are TRBV24-1 and TRBJ1-5, with D hard to call. CDR1 and CDR2 from the germline V gene are KGHDR and SFDVKD. CDR3 length equals 12 residues. Between the trimmed V and J ends, which lost 4 bases and 4 bases, there was a span of 4 bases. Here the CDR3 reads CATSDYNQPQHF. Here the CDR3 DNA reads TGTGCCACCAGTGACTATAATCAGCCCCAGCATTTT.

This clone has a single count. V is TRBV9 and J is TRBJ1-6; D gene uncertain. The V gene lost 3 bases and the J gene lost 9 bases, with 16 bases spanning the gap. The germline gives CDR1 SGDLS, CDR2 YYNGEE. The CDR3 has 15 amino acids. DNA of the CDR3: TGTGCCAGCAGCGCGCCGGAGGGTGGTAGTTCACCCCTCCACTTT. This translates into CASSAPEGGSSPLHF.

The V gene is TRBV18, the J gene TRBJ2-7; TRBD1 agrees at 10 bases. CDR1 and CDR2 (germline): KGHSH, LQKENI. V shed 2 bases and J 2 bases; nucleotides not matched to a gene: 6. The length of the CDR3 is 16 residues. CDR3 nucleotide sequence: TGTGCCAGCTCACCAGGGGCGACAGGGGGCACCTACGAGCAGTACTTC. Protein sequence: CASSPGATGGTYEQYF.

The chain combines TRBV27 with TRBJ1-4; 10 bases map to TRBD1. Germline V gives CDR1 MNHEY, CDR2 SMNVEV (reference sequence). The CDR3 is 15 residues long. The ends lost 5 bases at V and 7 bases at J; junction bases unmatched: 7. This CDR3 is CASSTRQGATEKLFF. CDR3 in DNA: TGTGCCAGCAGTACCCGACAGGGGGCGACTGAAAAACTGTTTTTT.

The chain's CDR3 is CASSADTTGYDYNEQFF. CDR3 sequence (DNA): TGTGCCAGCAGTGCAGACACTACAGGTTACGACTACAATGAGCAGTTCTTC. This chain joins TRBV6-2 or TRBV6-3 and TRBJ2-1; D possibly corresponds to TRBD1 (5 bases). The germline V and J ends were trimmed by 5 bases and 3 bases, with 20 bases remaining between them. The CDR3 has 17 residues. Germline V lookup: CDR1 MNHEY, CDR2 SVGEGT.

This clone was seen a single time. The CDR3 DNA follows: TGTGCCAGCAGTCCAGCGGGGTACGAGCAGTACTTC. Protein product: CASSPAGYEQYF. The chain recombines TRBV12-3 or TRBV12-4 with TRBJ2-7, with 7 bases matching TRBD2. The CDR3 runs 12 residues. The V segment lost 5 bases and the J segment 4 bases; nucleotides outside the gene matches: 2.

This rearrangement joins TRBV11-2 to TRBJ1-2; possible D gene TRBD1, 5 bases. The CDR3 sequence is 14 residues long. Per the germline V gene, CDR1 is SGHAT and CDR2 is FQNNGV. Trimming stripped 2 bases from V and 8 bases from J, with 15 bases between. This CDR3 is CASSLSGVLPGYTF. CDR3 DNA sequence: TGTGCCAGCAGCTTATCGGGGGTGCTCCCCGGCTACACCTTC.

The V call is TRBV7-2, the J call TRBJ1-1, with D possibly TRBD1 on 6 matching bases. The V end was cut by 0 bases, the J end by 2 bases, with 19 bases between. The V gene's germline CDR1 is SGHTA and CDR2 FQGNSA. The CDR3 has 18 amino acids. CDR3 nucleotides: TGTGCCAGCAGCTTAGCCGGCCCAGGGGTGTCCCTTAACACTGAAGCTTTCTTT. Translating it yields CASSLAGPGVSLNTEAFF.

This chain links TRBV4-3 with TRBJ1-5, with unresolved D. The CDR3 consists of 16 residues. CDR1 and CDR2 from the germline V gene are LGHNA and YSLEER. Between the trimmed V and J ends, which lost 0 bases and 4 bases, there was a span of 13 bases. CDR3: CASSQDLGRRNQPQHF. The CDR3 coding sequence is TGCGCCAGCAGCCAAGATTTAGGGAGGAGAAATCAGCCCCAGCATTTT.

The chain couples TRBV6-1 to TRBJ1-2; D uncertain. This CDR3 contains 13 residues. V was cut by 1 base and J by 3 bases, with 6 bases left in between. CDR1 and CDR2 (germline): MNHNS, SASEGT. CDR3 loop: CASSEGRYYGYTF. The CDR3 bases are TGTGCCAGCAGTGAAGGCAGGTACTATGGCTACACCTTC.

The CDR3, as DNA: TGCACCAGCAGCCAAGGGACAGGCTCCAACTATGGCTACACCTTC. Translated, it gives CTSSQGTGSNYGYTF. The chain combines TRBV1 with TRBJ1-2; the table gives TRBD1 as D, unverified against the DNA. TRBV1 counts as a pseudogene. CDR3 size: 15 residues.

This clone came up a few times. The chain recombines TRBV5-4 with TRBJ1-1; D is ambiguous. Germline V gene lookup returns CDR1 SGHNT and CDR2 YYREEE (reference sequence). There are 14 residues in the CDR3. V was shortened by 3 bases and J by 2 bases, with 11 bases between the two germline ends. The chain's CDR3 is CASSSTSGNTEAFF. The CDR3 DNA follows: TGTGCCAGCAGCTCCACCTCCGGTAACACTGAAGCTTTCTTT.